This T cell receptor (beta chain) was found in a study of T-cell reconstitution after alpha-beta-depleted transplantation in children. The CDR3 is 15 amino acids. Trimming removed 8 bases from V and 10 bases from J; junction bases left unmatched: 15. Unique molecular identifiers were built into the TCRbeta library. A single record per CDR3 protein comes from TCRdb applying MiXCR to the PCR reads. The table has almost 400,000 distinct CDR3 sequences, over 20% seen once. The rearrangement uses TRBV12-3 or TRBV12-4 and TRBJ2-1, with TRBD2 identical over 9 bases. The sample was PBMCs from the stem cell graft donor, taken from the stem cell graft. This sequence originates from a human donor who donated a stem cell graft to a child with acute myeloid leukemia. The CDR3: CASSVGLAGRIEQFF. In DNA form, the CDR3 reads TGTGCCAGCTCCGTTGGGCTAGCGGGAAGAATCGAGCAGTTCTTC.